This T cell receptor (beta chain) emerged from a study of blood T cell repertoires in COVID-19. As for the study in general: Samples of COVID-19 (acute and convalescent) were obtained from the United States, Italy and Spain. T cells, B-cell-depleted T cells, or PBMCs provided the cDNA or gDNA that served as material.

Per the germline V gene, CDR1 is MNHEY and CDR2 is SMNVEV (reference sequence). The CDR3 runs 14 residues. The trim removed 1 base at V and 7 bases at J, leaving 6 bases unmatched. Original handling: How many nucleated cells were present was estimated from reference gene primer amplification. Clones were read by immunoSEQ multiplex PCR, and TCRdb kept only the in-frame ones, dropping some. From that table come the V and J calls and clone size; the DNA was used to work out D and trimming. The sample carries roughly 75,000 clones, around 88% recorded once. Sequencing was carried out using peripheral blood. The genes are TRBV27 and TRBJ1-1, with 7 bases matching TRBD1. The clonotype comes from a man between 60 and 75 years old with acute or convalescent COVID-19. The CDR3 coding sequence is TGTGCCAGCAGTTTATTCGGGACAGCAGGTGAAGCTTTCTTT. Its translation: CASSLFGTAGEAFF.